Presented here are 14 T cell receptor beta chains from one specimen sequenced in a study of T cell responses to AZD1222 COVID-19 vaccine. This table comes from immunoSEQ multiplex PCR, and its TCRdb copy is limited to in-frame clones, with some not included. This sample yields about 210,000 clones, of which around 94% are seen a single time; around 1.5% belongs to the top ten. Source: peripheral blood, taken 28 days after the second dose of the MenACWY control vaccine. All receptors come from an adult who received the MenACWY meningococcal vaccine as a control.

The chain's CDR3 is CAWRRDGYNEQFF. CDR3 coding DNA: TGTGCCTGGAGACGGGACGGATACAATGAGCAGTTCTTC. This chain links TRBV30 with TRBJ2-1; D possibly matches TRBD1 or TRBD2 (5 bases each). CDR1 is GTSNPN and CDR2 is SVGIG in the germline V gene (reference sequence). The CDR3 totals 13 residues. Trimming left V 3 bases short and J 4 bases short, with 10 bases between. The complete variable domain, with remaining parts taken from reference TRBV30 and TRBJ2-1, reads SQTIHQWPATLVQPVGSPLSLECTVEGTSNPNLYWYRQAAGRGLQLLFYSVGIGQISSEVPQNLSASRPQDRQFILSSKKLLLSDSGFYLCAWRRDGYNEQFFGPGTRLTVL.

The CDR3 loop is CASSLEVAVIYEQYF. The CDR3 DNA sequence: TGTGCCAGCAGTTTGGAGGTGGCAGTTATCTACGAGCAGTACTTC. The chain uses TRBV28 and TRBJ2-7; possibly TRBD2 for D (5 bases). Germline V gene data show CDR1 as MDHEN and CDR2 as SYDVKM. This CDR3 has 15 amino acids. V dropped 3 bases and J dropped 3 bases, with 15 bases sitting between them.

The chain carries TRBV27 and TRBJ1-2; tentatively, D is TRBD1 (6 bases). Germline values: CDR1 MNHEY, CDR2 SMNVEV (reference sequence). This CDR3 spans 14 amino acids. Trimming removed 2 bases from V and 5 bases from J, with 12 bases in between. The CDR3 nucleotides read TGTGCCAGCAGTTTAGGGGTAACAGGGTATGGCTACACCTTC. It yields the protein CASSLGVTGYGYTF.

This clone was counted a single time. The chain links TRBV7-2 to TRBJ2-7, with D possibly being TRBD2 (6 bases). The CDR3 runs 15 residues. Trimming stripped 1 base from V and 3 bases from J, with 13 bases between. CDR1 is SGHTA, CDR2 FQGNSA, per germline. In nucleotides, the CDR3 is TGTGCCAGCAGCTTAGGAGGGACTGCCAACTACGAGCAGTACTTC. Its protein is CASSLGGTANYEQYF.

The CDR3 nucleotides are TGTGCCAGCAGTTACGCTTTTGGGGCTGGCTCCTATAATTCACCCCTCCACTTT. This gives the protein CASSYAFGAGSYNSPLHF. This chain joins TRBV28 and TRBJ1-6, with a tentative D call TRBD1 (5 bases). Germline-derived CDR1 and CDR2 are MDHEN and SYDVKM. The CDR3 totals 18 residues. V was clipped by 4 bases and J by 0 bases, with 16 bases between them. Full variable domain (rest looked up from reference TRBV28 and TRBJ1-6): DVKVTQSSRYLVKRTGEKVFLECVQDMDHENMFWYRQDPGLGLRLIYFSYDVKMKEKGDIPEGYSVSREKKERFSLILESASTNQTSMYLCASSYAFGAGSYNSPLHFGNGTRLTVT.

This sequence joins TRBV13 and TRBJ1-1, with 7 positions matching TRBD1. Germline CDR1 is PRHDT and CDR2 is FYEKMQ (reference sequence). J was trimmed by 5 bases and V by 2 bases; bases with no gene match: 5. CDR3 length equals 14 residues. CDR3 in amino acids: CASSLSPGGTEAFF. The CDR3 bases are TGTGCCAGCAGCTTAAGCCCAGGGGGGACTGAAGCTTTCTTT.

The J gene is TRBJ1-3, the V gene TRBV9, with a weak D call TRBD1 (5 bases). The CDR3 runs to 16 residues. Germline lookup yields CDR1 SGDLS and CDR2 YYNGEE. V lost 0 bases and J lost 0, with 10 bases in between. CDR3 amino acids: CASSVAGGPSGNTIYF. The CDR3 bases are TGTGCCAGCAGCGTAGCTGGGGGTCCCTCTGGAAACACCATATATTTT. Looking up the rest from reference TRBV9 and TRBJ1-3 gives the full variable domain: DSGVTQTPKHLITATGQRVTLRCSPRSGDLSVYWYQQSLDQGLQFLIQYYNGEERAKGNILERFSAQQFPDLHSELNLSSLELGDSALYFCASSVAGGPSGNTIYFGEGSWLTVV.

The gene calls are TRBV7-8 and TRBJ2-3, with 7 bases aligning to TRBD2. Germline V gene data show CDR1 as SGHVS and CDR2 as FQNEAQ. The V and J ends lost 1 base and 4 bases, in that order; junction bases with no gene match: 8. The CDR3 totals 16 residues. The CDR3: CASSLGPAGVADTQYF. CDR3 DNA sequence: TGTGCCAGCAGCTTAGGTCCGGCGGGAGTGGCAGATACGCAGTATTTT.

This clone was detected once. The CDR3, as DNA: TGTGCCAGCAGTTTAACAGGGGTTTTTCAGCCCCAGCATTTT. Residues: CASSLTGVFQPQHF. The gene calls are TRBV28 and TRBJ1-5; 7 nucleotides align to TRBD1. Germline V gene sequence: CDR1 MDHEN, CDR2 SYDVKM. The CDR3 spans 14 residues. Trimming at V came to 2 bases and at J to 6 bases, leaving 4 bases not matched to a gene. The variable domain in full, with the rest retrieved from reference TRBV28 and TRBJ1-5, is DVKVTQSSRYLVKRTGEKVFLECVQDMDHENMFWYRQDPGLGLRLIYFSYDVKMKEKGDIPEGYSVSREKKERFSLILESASTNQTSMYLCASSLTGVFQPQHFGDGTRLSIL.

V gene TRBV9 combines with J gene TRBJ1-2; TRBD1 matches 7 bases. The CDR3 length is 13 residues. CDR1 SGDLS and CDR2 YYNGEE come from the germline V gene. V shed 6 bases, J shed 8 bases, and the junction held 10 bases outside the gene matches. CDR3 amino acids: CASMGEGAQGYTF. In nucleotides, the CDR3 is TGTGCCAGCATGGGGGAGGGGGCGCAAGGCTACACCTTC.

This clone came up once. Written as DNA, the CDR3 is TGTGCCAGCAGCTTAGGGCAGGACAGCTCCTACGAGCAGTACTTC. Translating gives CASSLGQDSSYEQYF. This chain links TRBV11-2 with TRBJ2-7; maybe TRBD1 (6 bases). The germline V gene encodes CDR1 SGHAT and CDR2 FQNNGV. The CDR3 runs to 15 residues. V was shortened by 1 base and J by 0 bases, with 10 bases between the two germline ends. The variable domain in full, completed from reference TRBV11-2 and TRBJ2-7, reads EAGVAQSPRYKIIEKRQSVAFWCNPISGHATLYWYQQILGQGPKLLIQFQNNGVVDDSQLPKDRFSAERLKGVDSTLKIQPAKLEDSAVYLCASSLGQDSSYEQYFGPGTRLTVT.

The V gene is TRBV7-9, the J gene TRBJ1-4; D gene ambiguous. The V gene's germline CDR1 is SEHNR and CDR2 FQNEAQ (reference sequence). V lost 2 bases to trimming and J lost 8 bases, with 15 bases between them. The CDR3 spans 15 residues. CDR3 in DNA: TGTGCCAGCAGCTTATTTGGCCGTGGGGAGGAAAAACTGTTTTTT. Its translation: CASSLFGRGEEKLFF.

The chain is built from TRBV6-5 and TRBJ2-3; 11 positions match TRBD2. This CDR3 region has 15 residues. In germline, CDR1 is MNHEY, CDR2 SVGAGI. Trimming at V came to 6 bases and at J to 4 bases, leaving 6 bases not matched to a gene. For the CDR3, the DNA is TGTGCCAGCAGGAGAGAGACTAGCGGGGCAGATACGCAGTATTTT. Protein sequence: CASRRETSGADTQYF.

The V call is TRBV15, the J call TRBJ1-5, with 9 bases matching TRBD1. V lost 3 bases, J lost 3 bases, and 3 bases stayed unmatched. CDR1 is LNHNV and CDR2 is YYDKDF in the germline V gene (reference sequence). This CDR3 contains 15 residues. The CDR3 loop is CATSRDRGLNQPQHF. CDR3 sequence (DNA): TGTGCCACCAGCAGGGACAGGGGACTCAATCAGCCCCAGCATTTT.